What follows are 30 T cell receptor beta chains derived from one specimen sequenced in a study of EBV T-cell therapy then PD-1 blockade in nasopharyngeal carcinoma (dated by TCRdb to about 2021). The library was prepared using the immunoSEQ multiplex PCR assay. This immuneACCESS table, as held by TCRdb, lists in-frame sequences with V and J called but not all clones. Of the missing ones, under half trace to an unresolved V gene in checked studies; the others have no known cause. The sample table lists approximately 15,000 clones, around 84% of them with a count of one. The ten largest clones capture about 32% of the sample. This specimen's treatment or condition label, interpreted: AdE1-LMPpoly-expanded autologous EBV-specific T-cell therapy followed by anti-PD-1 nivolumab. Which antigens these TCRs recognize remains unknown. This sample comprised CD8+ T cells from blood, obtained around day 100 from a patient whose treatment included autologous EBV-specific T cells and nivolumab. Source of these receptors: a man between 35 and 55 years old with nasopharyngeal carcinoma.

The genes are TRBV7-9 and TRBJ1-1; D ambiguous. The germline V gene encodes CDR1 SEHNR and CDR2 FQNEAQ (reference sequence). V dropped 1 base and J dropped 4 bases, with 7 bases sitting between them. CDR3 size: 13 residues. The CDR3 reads CASSLGHLTEAFF. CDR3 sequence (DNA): TGTGCCAGCAGCTTAGGCCATCTCACTGAAGCTTTCTTT.

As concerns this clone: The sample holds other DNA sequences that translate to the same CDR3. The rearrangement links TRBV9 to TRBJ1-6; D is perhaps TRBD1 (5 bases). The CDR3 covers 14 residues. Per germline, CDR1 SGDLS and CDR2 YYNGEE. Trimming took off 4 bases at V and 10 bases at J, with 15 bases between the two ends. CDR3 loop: CASSLGGEGSPLHF. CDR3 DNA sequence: TGTGCCAGCAGCCTGGGGGGGGAGGGCTCACCCCTCCACTTT.

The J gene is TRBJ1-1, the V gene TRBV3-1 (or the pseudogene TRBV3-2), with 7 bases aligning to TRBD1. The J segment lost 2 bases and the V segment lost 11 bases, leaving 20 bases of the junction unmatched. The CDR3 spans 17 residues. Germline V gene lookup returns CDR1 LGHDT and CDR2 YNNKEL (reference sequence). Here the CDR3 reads CAGPTFCRGRGNTEAFF. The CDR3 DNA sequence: TGTGCCGGACCGACCTTTTGCAGGGGGAGGGGTAACACTGAAGCTTTCTTT.

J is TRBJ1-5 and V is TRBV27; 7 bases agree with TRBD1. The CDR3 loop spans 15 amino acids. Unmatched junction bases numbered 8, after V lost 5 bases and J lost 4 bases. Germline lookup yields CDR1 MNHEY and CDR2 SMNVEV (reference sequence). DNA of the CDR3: TGTGCCAGCAGTCCCCGAAACAGGGGAAATCAGCCCCAGCATTTT. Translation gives CASSPRNRGNQPQHF.

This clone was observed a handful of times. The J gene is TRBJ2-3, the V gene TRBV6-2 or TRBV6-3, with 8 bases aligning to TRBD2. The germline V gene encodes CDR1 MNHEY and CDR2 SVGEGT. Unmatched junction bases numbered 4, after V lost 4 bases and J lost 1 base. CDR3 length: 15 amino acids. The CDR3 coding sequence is TGTGCCAGCAGTTTTTCAGCGGGGGGCACAGATACGCAGTATTTT. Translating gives CASSFSAGGTDTQYF.

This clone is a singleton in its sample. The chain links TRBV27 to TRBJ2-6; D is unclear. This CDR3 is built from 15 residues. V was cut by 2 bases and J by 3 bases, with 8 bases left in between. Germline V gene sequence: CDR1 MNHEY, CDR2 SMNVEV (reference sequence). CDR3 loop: CASSLDRSGANVLTF. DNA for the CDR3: TGTGCCAGCAGTTTAGATCGCAGTGGGGCCAACGTCCTGACTTTC.

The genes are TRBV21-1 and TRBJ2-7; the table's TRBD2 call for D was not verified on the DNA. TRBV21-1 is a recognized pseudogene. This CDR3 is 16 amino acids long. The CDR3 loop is CASCEAVAGGPYEQYF. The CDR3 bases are TGTGCCAGCTGCGAGGCGGTAGCGGGGGGGCCCTACGAGCAGTACTTC.

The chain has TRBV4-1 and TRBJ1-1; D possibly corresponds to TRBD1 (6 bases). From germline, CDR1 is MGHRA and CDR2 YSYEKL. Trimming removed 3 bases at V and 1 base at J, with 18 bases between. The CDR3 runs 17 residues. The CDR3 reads CASSQTRPGGQNTEAFF. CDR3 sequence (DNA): TGCGCCAGCAGCCAGACTAGGCCGGGGGGCCAGAACACTGAAGCTTTCTTT.

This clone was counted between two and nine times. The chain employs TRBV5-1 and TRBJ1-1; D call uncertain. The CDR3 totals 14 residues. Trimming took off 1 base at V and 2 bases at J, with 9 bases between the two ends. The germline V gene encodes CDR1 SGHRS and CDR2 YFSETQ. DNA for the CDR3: TGCGCCAGCAGCTTGAGGTGGAGTAACACTGAAGCTTTCTTT. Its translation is CASSLRWSNTEAFF.

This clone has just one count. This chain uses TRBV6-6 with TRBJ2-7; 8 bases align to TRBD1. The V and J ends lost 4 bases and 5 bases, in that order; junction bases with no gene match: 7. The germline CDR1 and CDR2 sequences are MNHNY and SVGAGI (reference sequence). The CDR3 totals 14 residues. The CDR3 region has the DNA TGTGCCAGCAGTTCGACAGGGGTAGTCGACGAGCAGTACTTC. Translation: CASSSTGVVDEQYF.

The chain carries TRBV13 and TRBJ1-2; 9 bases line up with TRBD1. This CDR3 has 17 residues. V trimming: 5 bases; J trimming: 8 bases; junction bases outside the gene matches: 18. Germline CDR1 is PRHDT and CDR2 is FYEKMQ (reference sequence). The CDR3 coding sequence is TGTGCCAGCAGCAACCTCCTTCTGACAGGGGGGACGGGCGGCTACACCTTC. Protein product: CASSNLLLTGGTGGYTF.

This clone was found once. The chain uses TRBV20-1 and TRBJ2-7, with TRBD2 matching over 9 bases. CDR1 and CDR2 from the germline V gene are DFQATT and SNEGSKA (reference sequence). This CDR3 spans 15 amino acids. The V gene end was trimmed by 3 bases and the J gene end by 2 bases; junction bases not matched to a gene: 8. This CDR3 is CSASSASGVAYEQYF. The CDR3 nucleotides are TGCAGTGCTAGTTCGGCTAGCGGGGTAGCCTACGAGCAGTACTTC.

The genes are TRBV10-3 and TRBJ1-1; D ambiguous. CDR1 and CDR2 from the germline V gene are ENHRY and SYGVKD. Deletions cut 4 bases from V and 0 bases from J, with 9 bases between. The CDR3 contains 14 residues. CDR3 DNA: TGTGCCATCAGTGTCGGAGGAATGAACACTGAAGCTTTCTTT. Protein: CAISVGGMNTEAFF.

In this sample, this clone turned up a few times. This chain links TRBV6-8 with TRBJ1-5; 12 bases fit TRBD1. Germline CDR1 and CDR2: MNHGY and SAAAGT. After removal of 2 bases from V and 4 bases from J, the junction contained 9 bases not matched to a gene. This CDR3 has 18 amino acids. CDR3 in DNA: TGTGCCAGCAGTTACGTCGGGACAGGGGGCCTAGCGAATCAGCCCCAGCATTTT. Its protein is CASSYVGTGGLANQPQHF.

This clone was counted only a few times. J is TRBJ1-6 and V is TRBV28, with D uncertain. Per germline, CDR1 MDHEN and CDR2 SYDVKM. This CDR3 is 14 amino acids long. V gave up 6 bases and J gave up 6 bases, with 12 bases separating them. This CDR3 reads CASSPRLGNSPLHF. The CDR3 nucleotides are TGTGCCAGCAGCCCCAGACTCGGTAATTCACCCCTCCACTTT.

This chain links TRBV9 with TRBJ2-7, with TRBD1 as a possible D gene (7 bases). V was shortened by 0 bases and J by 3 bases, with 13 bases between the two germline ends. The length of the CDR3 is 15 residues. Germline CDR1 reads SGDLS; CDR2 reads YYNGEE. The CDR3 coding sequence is TGTGCCAGCAGCGTAGGGGCAGGGGGGAACTACGAGCAGTACTTC. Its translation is CASSVGAGGNYEQYF. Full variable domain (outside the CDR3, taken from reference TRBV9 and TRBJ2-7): DSGVTQTPKHLITATGQRVTLRCSPRSGDLSVYWYQQSLDQGLQFLIQYYNGEERAKGNILERFSAQQFPDLHSELNLSSLELGDSALYFCASSVGAGGNYEQYFGPGTRLTVT.

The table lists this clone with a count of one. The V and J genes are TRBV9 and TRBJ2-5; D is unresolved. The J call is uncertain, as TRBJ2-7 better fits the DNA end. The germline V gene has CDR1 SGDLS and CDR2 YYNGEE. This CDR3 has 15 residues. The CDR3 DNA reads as TGTGCCAGCAGCGCTACGGACCAGCTCTCCTACGAGCAGTACTTC. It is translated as CASSATDQLSYEQYF.

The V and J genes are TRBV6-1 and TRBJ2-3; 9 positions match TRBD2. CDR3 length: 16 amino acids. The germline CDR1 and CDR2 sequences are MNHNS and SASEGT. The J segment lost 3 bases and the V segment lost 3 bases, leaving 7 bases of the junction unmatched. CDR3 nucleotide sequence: TGTGCCAGCAGTGAGGTCGCGGGGGGGTCGACAGATACGCAGTATTTT. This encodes CASSEVAGGSTDTQYF.

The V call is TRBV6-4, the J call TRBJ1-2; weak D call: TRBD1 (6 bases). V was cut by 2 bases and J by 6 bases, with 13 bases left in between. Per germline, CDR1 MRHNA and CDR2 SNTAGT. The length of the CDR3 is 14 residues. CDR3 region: CASSDKEGGNGYTF. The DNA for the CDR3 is TGTGCCAGCAGTGACAAAGAGGGGGGCAATGGCTACACCTTC.

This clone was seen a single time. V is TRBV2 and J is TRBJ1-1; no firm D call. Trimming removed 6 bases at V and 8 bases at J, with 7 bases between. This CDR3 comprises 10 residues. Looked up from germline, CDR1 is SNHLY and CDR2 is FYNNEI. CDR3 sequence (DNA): TGTGCCAGCAGCCTCGGGGAAGCTTTCTTT. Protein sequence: CASSLGEAFF.

The CDR3 bases are TGTGCCAGCAGCTTAGGTGCAGGGGTACTTGGCTACACCTTC. Translation gives CASSLGAGVLGYTF. J is TRBJ1-2 and V is TRBV7-8, with a tentative D call TRBD1 (6 bases). Germline values: CDR1 SGHVS, CDR2 FQNEAQ. The length of the CDR3 is 14 residues. Between the trimmed V and J ends, which lost 1 base and 7 bases, there was a span of 13 bases.

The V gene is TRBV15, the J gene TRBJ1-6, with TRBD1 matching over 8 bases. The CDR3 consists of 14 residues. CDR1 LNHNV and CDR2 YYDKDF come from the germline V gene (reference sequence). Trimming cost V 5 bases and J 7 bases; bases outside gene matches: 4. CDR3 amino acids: CATSRDRGNSPLHF. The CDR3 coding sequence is TGTGCCACCAGCCGCGACAGGGGCAATTCACCCCTCCACTTT.

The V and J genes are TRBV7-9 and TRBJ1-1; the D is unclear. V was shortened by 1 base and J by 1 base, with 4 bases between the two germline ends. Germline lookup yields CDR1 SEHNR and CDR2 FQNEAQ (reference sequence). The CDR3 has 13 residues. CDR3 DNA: TGTGCCAGCAGCTTAGGGCAGAACACTGAAGCTTTCTTT. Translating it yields CASSLGQNTEAFF.

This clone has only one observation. The CDR3 DNA reads as TGCGCCAGCAGCTCAGAGGAGCCGGGACTAGCGGGGGGCAGGGCCCAGTACTTC. Residues: CASSSEEPGLAGGRAQYF. This sequence joins TRBV5-1 and TRBJ2-5; 15 bases fit TRBD2. Losses at the gene ends were 3 bases for V and 9 bases for J; bases not matched to a gene: 15. Germline V CDR1 and CDR2: SGHRS, YFSETQ. The CDR3 covers 18 residues. Complete variable domain (other parts from reference TRBV5-1 and TRBJ2-5): KAGVTQTPRYLIKTRGQQVTLSCSPISGHRSVSWYQQTPGQGLQFLFEYFSETQRNKGNFPGRFSGRQFSNSRSEMNVSTLELGDSALYLCASSSEEPGLAGGRAQYFGPGTRLLVL.

The CDR3 DNA follows: TGTGCCAGCAGCGTAGGGCATGCGGGTGCCTTGAACACTGAAGCTTTCTTT. This encodes CASSVGHAGALNTEAFF. This sequence joins TRBV9 and TRBJ1-1; D is ambiguous. Trimming cost V 0 bases and J 0 bases, with 15 bases left between them. Germline CDR1 is SGDLS and CDR2 is YYNGEE. This CDR3 has 17 amino acids.

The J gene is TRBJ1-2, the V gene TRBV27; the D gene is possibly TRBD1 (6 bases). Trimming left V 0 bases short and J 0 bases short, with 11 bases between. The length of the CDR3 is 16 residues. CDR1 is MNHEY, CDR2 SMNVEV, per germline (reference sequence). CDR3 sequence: CASSLSTGEANYGYTF. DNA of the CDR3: TGTGCCAGCAGTTTATCGACAGGAGAAGCTAACTATGGCTACACCTTC.

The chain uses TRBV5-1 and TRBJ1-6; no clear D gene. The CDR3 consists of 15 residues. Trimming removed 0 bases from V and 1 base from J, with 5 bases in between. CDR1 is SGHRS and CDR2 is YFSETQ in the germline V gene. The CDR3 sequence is CASSLDLSYNSPLHF. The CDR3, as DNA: TGCGCCAGCAGCTTGGATCTATCCTATAATTCACCCCTCCACTTT.

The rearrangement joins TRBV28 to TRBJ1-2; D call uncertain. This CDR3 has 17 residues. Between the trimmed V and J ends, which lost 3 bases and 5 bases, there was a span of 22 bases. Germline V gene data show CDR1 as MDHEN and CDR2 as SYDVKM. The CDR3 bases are TGTGCCAGCAGTTTTCCTTCCGGGCAAGGTAGCGGGTATGGCTACACCTTC. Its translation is CASSFPSGQGSGYGYTF.

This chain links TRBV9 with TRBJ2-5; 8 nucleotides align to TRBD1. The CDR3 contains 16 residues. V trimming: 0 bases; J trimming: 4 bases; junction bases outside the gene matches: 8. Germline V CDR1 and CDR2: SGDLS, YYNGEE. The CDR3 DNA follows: TGTGCCAGCAGCGTAGTCGGGCAGGGGGCGGGAGAGACCCAGTACTTC. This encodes CASSVVGQGAGETQYF.

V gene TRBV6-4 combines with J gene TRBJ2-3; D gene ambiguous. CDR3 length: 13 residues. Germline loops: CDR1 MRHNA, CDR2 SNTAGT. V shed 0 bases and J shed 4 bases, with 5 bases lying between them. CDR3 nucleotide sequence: TGTGCCAGCAGTGACTCGGAGTCAGATACGCAGTATTTT. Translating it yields CASSDSESDTQYF.